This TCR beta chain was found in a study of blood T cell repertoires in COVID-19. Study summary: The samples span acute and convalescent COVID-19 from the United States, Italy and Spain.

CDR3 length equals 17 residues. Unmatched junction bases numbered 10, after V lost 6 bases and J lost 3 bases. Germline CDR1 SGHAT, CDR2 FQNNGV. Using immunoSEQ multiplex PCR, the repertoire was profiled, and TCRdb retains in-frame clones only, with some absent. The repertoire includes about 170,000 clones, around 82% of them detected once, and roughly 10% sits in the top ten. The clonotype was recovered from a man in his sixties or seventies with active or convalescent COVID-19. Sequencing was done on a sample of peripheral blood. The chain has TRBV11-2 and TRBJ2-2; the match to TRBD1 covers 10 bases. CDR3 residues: CASRVKLGQGDTGELFF. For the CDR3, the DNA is TGTGCCAGCAGAGTCAAGCTAGGACAGGGGGACACCGGGGAGCTGTTTTTT.